This TCR beta chain was profiled in a study of shared clonotypes between healthy human individuals. Findings and limits, study-wide: When naive CD4 clonotypes were compared across a few donors, 5% to 5.5% were shared.

Germline loops: CDR1 MNHEY, CDR2 SMNVEV (reference sequence). This CDR3 has 13 amino acids. V was trimmed by 5 bases and J by 1 base, leaving 6 bases between them. About this clone: Its antigen is not known. The identical CDR3 is also encoded by other nucleotide sequences in the sample.

Sequenced by immunoSEQ multiplex PCR; TCRdb stores in-frame clones only, minus some. Of approximately 1.4 million clones in the sample, roughly 98% are singletons; the top ten hold roughly 0.45%. Every one of the donors was a Caucasian adult that lived in Nashville, Tennessee. The rearrangement joins TRBV27 to TRBJ1-5; D is uncertain. The sequenced material came from naive CD4+ T cells sorted from blood. Subset indicated: CD45RA+ positively selected. The receptor's source is a young man in good health. CDR3 nucleotide sequence: TGTGCCAGCAGTCCTCGCAGCAATCAGCCCCAGCATTTT. Translated: CASSPRSNQPQHF.